This entry lists 22 T cell receptor beta chains sequenced from one sample in a study of Tregs in tolerant kidney transplant recipients. Repertoires were generated with immunoSEQ multiplex PCR, while TCRdb's copy carries only in-frame clones and drops some. This table has just over 15,000 clones, roughly nine tenths appearing once. Sequencing was carried out using CD8+ T cells from blood. The receptors originated from a human donor in good health.

The J gene is TRBJ2-7, the V gene TRBV2; 8 bases fit TRBD2. There are 12 residues in the CDR3. Losses at the gene ends were 8 bases for V and 4 bases for J; bases not matched to a gene: 4. Looked up from germline, CDR1 is SNHLY and CDR2 is FYNNEI. The CDR3 sequence: CASVAGKYEQYF. The CDR3, as DNA: TGTGCCAGCGTAGCGGGAAAGTACGAGCAGTACTTC.

This chain joins TRBV18 and TRBJ2-3, with a weak D call TRBD1 (5 bases). V shed 1 base and J shed 5 bases, with 13 bases lying between them. The CDR3 extends over 15 amino acids. Germline CDR1 and CDR2: KGHSH and LQKENI. This CDR3 is CASSPLRDSQDTQYF. The CDR3 bases are TGTGCCAGCTCACCACTCAGGGATAGTCAAGATACGCAGTATTTT.

This sequence joins TRBV30 and TRBJ1-2, with D possibly TRBD1 on 5 matching bases. CDR1 is GTSNPN, CDR2 SVGIG, per germline (reference sequence). The CDR3 length is 15 residues. V was pared by 0 bases and J by 6 bases, with 17 bases between. The chain's CDR3 is CAWSVLGEGGNGYTF. CDR3 in DNA: TGTGCCTGGAGTGTACTGGGGGAAGGAGGGAATGGCTACACCTTC. The variable domain in full, with the rest retrieved from reference TRBV30 and TRBJ1-2, is SQTIHQWPATLVQPVGSPLSLECTVEGTSNPNLYWYRQAAGRGLQLLFYSVGIGQISSEVPQNLSASRPQDRQFILSSKKLLLSDSGFYLCAWSVLGEGGNGYTFGSGTRLTVV.

The chain recombines TRBV9 with TRBJ1-2, with 9 bases fitting TRBD1. Germline CDR1 SGDLS, CDR2 YYNGEE. The CDR3 length is 16 residues. The ends lost 2 bases at V and 4 bases at J; junction bases unmatched: 9. In nucleotides, the CDR3 is TGTGCCAGCAGCGTGAACACAGGGGGCGTCGGCTATGGCTACACCTTC. Residues: CASSVNTGGVGYGYTF.

The chain has TRBV27 and TRBJ1-5; D is ambiguous. Germline V gene sequence: CDR1 MNHEY, CDR2 SMNVEV (reference sequence). V gave up 8 bases and J gave up 7 bases, with 9 bases separating them. CDR3 length equals 11 residues. CDR3 bases: TGTGCCAGCGGGTCGGGGCAGCCCCAGCATTTT. This codes for CASGSGQPQHF.

The chain combines TRBV13 with TRBJ2-7; D gene uncertain. With 5 bases removed from V and 3 bases from J, the gap between germline ends came to 17 bases. The germline CDR1 and CDR2 sequences are PRHDT and FYEKMQ (reference sequence). This CDR3 has 15 amino acids. The CDR3 region has the DNA TGTGCCAGCAGCCCCTATGCGGATAGGGACTACGAGCAGTACTTC. This codes for CASSPYADRDYEQYF.

The rearrangement links TRBV10-3 to TRBJ1-1; 8 positions match TRBD1. Germline loops: CDR1 ENHRY, CDR2 SYGVKD. J gave up 3 bases and V 10 bases, and 16 bases lay outside the gene matches. This CDR3 has 16 residues. CDR3 sequence (DNA): TGTGCCACGGCCAGAACCGTCAGGGGGCTTGACACTGAAGCTTTCTTT. This gives the protein CATARTVRGLDTEAFF.

This chain uses TRBV18 with TRBJ2-5; 11 nucleotides agree with TRBD1. Trimming took 3 bases from V and 5 from J; bases not matched to a gene: 11. The CDR3 contains 17 residues. The germline V gene has CDR1 KGHSH and CDR2 LQKENI. The CDR3 region is CASSPNRDRGTWETQYF. The CDR3 bases are TGTGCCAGCTCACCGAACCGGGACAGGGGGACCTGGGAGACCCAGTACTTC. The whole variable domain, remainder taken from reference TRBV18 and TRBJ2-5, is NAGVMQNPRHLVRRRGQEARLRCSPMKGHSHVYWYRQLPEEGLKFMVYLQKENIIDESGMPKERFSAEFPKEGPSILRIQQVVRGDSAAYFCASSPNRDRGTWETQYFGPGTRLLVL.

The V gene is TRBV19, the J gene TRBJ2-7, with 7 nucleotides matching TRBD2. CDR1 LNHDA and CDR2 SQIVND come from the germline V gene (reference sequence). This CDR3 spans 14 amino acids. The V and J ends lost 5 bases and 0 bases, in that order; junction bases with no gene match: 4. The CDR3, as DNA: TGTGCCAGTAGTCTGGTAGCGGGCTCCTACGAGCAGTACTTC. Translation gives CASSLVAGSYEQYF.

V gene TRBV28 combines with J gene TRBJ1-2; 7 bases are a match to TRBD1. The germline CDR1 and CDR2 sequences are MDHEN and SYDVKM. The CDR3 is 13 amino acids. Trimming cost V 5 bases and J 8 bases; bases outside gene matches: 8. The CDR3 protein is CASSPGTAGGYTF. The CDR3 coding sequence is TGTGCCAGCAGTCCCGGGACAGCTGGGGGCTACACCTTC.

This clone appeared a single time. This likely stems from a read error, as it lies one base from a far larger clone. The same CDR3 also results from other DNA sequences found in this sample. The chain combines TRBV6-4 with TRBJ2-1; the match to TRBD2 covers 9 bases. The CDR3 spans 15 residues. V lost 4 bases to trimming and J lost 10 bases; unmatched junction nucleotides: 11. Germline V gene data show CDR1 as MRHNA and CDR2 as SNTAGT. The CDR3 sequence: CASSAGGRGGSEQFF. The CDR3 DNA reads as TGTGCCAGCAGTGCGGGCGGGAGGGGAGGGTCGGAGCAGTTCTTC.

This sequence joins TRBV15 and TRBJ1-4; D is undetermined. V shed 2 bases and J shed 5 bases, with 9 bases lying between them. Germline V gene lookup returns CDR1 LNHNV and CDR2 YYDKDF (reference sequence). The CDR3 loop spans 14 amino acids. The CDR3 spells CATSRTKENEKLFF. DNA for the CDR3: TGTGCCACCAGCAGAACGAAGGAAAATGAAAAACTGTTTTTT.

This clone has only one observation. V and J are TRBV7-9 and TRBJ1-2; D perhaps matches TRBD1 (6 bases). The ends were cut back, 5 bases at V and 6 bases at J, with 19 bases in the middle. The CDR3 is 15 residues long. CDR1 is SEHNR and CDR2 is FQNEAQ in the germline V gene (reference sequence). The CDR3 bases are TGTGCCAGCAGCACGGTTCTACAGGGTCTCGATGGCTACACCTTC. Residues: CASSTVLQGLDGYTF.

J is TRBJ2-5 and V is TRBV27; D remains unclear. This CDR3 spans 14 amino acids. V was shortened by 7 bases and J by 1 base, with 13 bases between the two germline ends. Germline V lookup: CDR1 MNHEY, CDR2 SMNVEV (reference sequence). In nucleotides, the CDR3 is TGTGCCAGCACCCCCCTCGCCGGCCAAGAGACCCAGTACTTC. This codes for CASTPLAGQETQYF.

This rearrangement joins TRBV7-2 to TRBJ2-7; D may correspond to TRBD1 or TRBD2 (5 bases each). The CDR3 sequence is 14 residues long. Germline V lookup: CDR1 SGHTA, CDR2 FQGNSA. V lost 5 bases and J lost 3, with 14 bases in between. This CDR3 is CASSPTGTGYEQYF. In DNA form, the CDR3 reads TGTGCCAGCAGCCCCACGGGGACGGGCTACGAGCAGTACTTC. The whole variable domain, filled in from reference TRBV7-2 and TRBJ2-7, reads GAGVSQSPSNKVTEKGKDVELRCDPISGHTALYWYRQSLGQGLEFLIYFQGNSAPDKSGLPSDRFSAERTGGSVSTLTIQRTQQEDSAVYLCASSPTGTGYEQYFGPGTRLTVT.

The chain is built from TRBV5-1 and TRBJ2-7, with 8 nucleotides matching TRBD1. Germline V gene lookup returns CDR1 SGHRS and CDR2 YFSETQ. V was clipped by 5 bases and J by 7 bases; unmatched bases: 11. CDR3 size: 14 residues. This chain's CDR3 is CASSPPTGVEEQYF. The CDR3 DNA reads TGCGCCAGCAGTCCACCGACAGGGGTGGAGGAGCAGTACTTC.

The chain has TRBV7-9 and TRBJ1-1; D uncertain. The CDR3 has 15 amino acids. Germline CDR1 reads SEHNR; CDR2 reads FQNEAQ (reference sequence). Trimming removed 1 base at V and 4 bases at J, with 13 bases between. Written as DNA, the CDR3 is TGTGCCAGCAGCTTAGATCATGAGAACCCCACTGAAGCTTTCTTT. Protein product: CASSLDHENPTEAFF.

The rearrangement links TRBV5-1 to TRBJ2-2; 9 positions match TRBD2. V was pared by 4 bases and J by 5 bases, with 15 bases of the junction left unmatched. Germline values: CDR1 SGHRS, CDR2 YFSETQ. The CDR3 has 18 amino acids. DNA of the CDR3: TGCGCCAGCAGCCTACTACGGGATAGCGGGAGAGGGACCGGGGAGCTGTTTTTT. This encodes CASSLLRDSGRGTGELFF.

The gene calls are TRBV29-1 and TRBJ2-3, with D perhaps TRBD2 (5 bases). This CDR3 contains 14 residues. Between the trimmed V and J ends, which lost 2 bases and 1 base, there was a span of 10 bases. The germline V gene encodes CDR1 SQVTM and CDR2 ANQGSEA. The CDR3 reads CSVETSGRTDTQYF. DNA of the CDR3: TGCAGCGTTGAAACCAGCGGCCGCACAGATACGCAGTATTTT.

The chain joins TRBV9 to TRBJ2-3; D is ambiguous. The CDR3 contains 16 residues. V gave up 4 bases and J gave up 4 bases, with 19 bases separating them. Germline V gene data show CDR1 as SGDLS and CDR2 as YYNGEE. CDR3 DNA sequence: TGTGCCAGCAGCAAAGACGACCCTCCTGGGGCAGATACGCAGTATTTT. It codes for CASSKDDPPGADTQYF.

The chain has TRBV9 and TRBJ2-7, with TRBD1 as a possible D gene (6 bases). V lost 3 bases, J lost 5 bases, and 15 bases lay in between. Looked up from germline, CDR1 is SGDLS and CDR2 is YYNGEE. The CDR3 runs 14 residues. The CDR3 is CASSGRDKPDEQYF. DNA of the CDR3: TGTGCCAGCAGCGGCCGGGACAAACCTGACGAGCAGTACTTC. Full variable domain (remainder filled in from reference TRBV9 and TRBJ2-7): DSGVTQTPKHLITATGQRVTLRCSPRSGDLSVYWYQQSLDQGLQFLIQYYNGEERAKGNILERFSAQQFPDLHSELNLSSLELGDSALYFCASSGRDKPDEQYFGPGTRLTVT.

This clone was found once. The chain joins TRBV4-1 to TRBJ2-7, with 9 bases fitting TRBD1. The germline gives CDR1 MGHRA, CDR2 YSYEKL. This CDR3 spans 17 amino acids. Germline trimming cut 0 bases from V and 5 bases from J; bases unmatched to any gene: 11. CDR3 sequence reads: CASSQDLWDRAWHEQYF. CDR3 coding DNA: TGCGCCAGCAGCCAAGATTTATGGGACAGGGCATGGCACGAGCAGTACTTC.